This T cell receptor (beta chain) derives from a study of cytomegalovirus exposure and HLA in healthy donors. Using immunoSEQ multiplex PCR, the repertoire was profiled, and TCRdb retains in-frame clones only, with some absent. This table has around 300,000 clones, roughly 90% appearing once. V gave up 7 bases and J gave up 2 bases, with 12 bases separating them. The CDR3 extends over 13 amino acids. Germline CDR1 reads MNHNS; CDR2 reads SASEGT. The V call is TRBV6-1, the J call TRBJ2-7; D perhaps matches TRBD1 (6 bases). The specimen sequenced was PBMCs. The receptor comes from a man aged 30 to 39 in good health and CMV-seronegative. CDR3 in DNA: TGTGCCAGCAACCAGGGGTTAGCCTACGAGCAGTACTTC. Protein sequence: CASNQGLAYEQYF.